This T cell receptor (beta chain) originates from a study of shared clonotypes between healthy human individuals. Assay: immunoSEQ multiplex PCR; the TCRdb copy retains only in-frame clones and omits some. This sample has around 990,000 clones, with 70% to 85% found just once. Note on this clone: Its antigen is not identified.

V was cut by 6 bases and J by 3 bases, with 12 bases left in between. Looked up from germline, CDR1 is MNHEY and CDR2 is SMNVEV (reference sequence). The CDR3 length is 13 residues. General observations from the study: An anticipated effect of sequencing depth on clonotype sharing among donors was recognized.

Sequencing was carried out using memory CD4+ T cells from PBMCs. Subset noted: CD45RA-negative fraction. The sequence derives from a man between 18 and 35 years old in good health. Some clones in this sample may be carry-over from other donors' samples. V usage is TRBV27 and J usage is TRBJ2-7, with D maybe TRBD2 (5 bases). This CDR3 reads CASRLDSGYEQYF. The CDR3, as DNA: TGTGCCAGCAGATTGGACTCCGGCTACGAGCAGTACTTC.